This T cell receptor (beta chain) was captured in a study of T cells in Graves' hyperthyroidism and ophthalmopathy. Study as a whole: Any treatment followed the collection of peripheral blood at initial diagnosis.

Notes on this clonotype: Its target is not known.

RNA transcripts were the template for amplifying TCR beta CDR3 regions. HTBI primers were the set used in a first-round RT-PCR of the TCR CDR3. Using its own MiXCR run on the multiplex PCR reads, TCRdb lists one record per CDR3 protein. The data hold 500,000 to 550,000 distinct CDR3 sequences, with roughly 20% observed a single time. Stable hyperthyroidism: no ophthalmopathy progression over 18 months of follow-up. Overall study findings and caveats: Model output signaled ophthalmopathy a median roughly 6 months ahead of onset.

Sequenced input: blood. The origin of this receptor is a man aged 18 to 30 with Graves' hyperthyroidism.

The DNA for the CDR3 is TGTGCCAGCAGCGCAGATAGGACAGGGACCGACACCGGGGAGCTGTTTTTT. Its translation: CASSADRTGTDTGELFF. The V call is TRBV9, the J call TRBJ2-2; 8 positions match TRBD1. The CDR3 covers 17 residues. CDR1 SGDLS and CDR2 YYNGEE come from the germline V gene. After removal of 3 bases from V and 3 bases from J, the junction contained 10 bases not matched to a gene.